This is a list of T cell receptor beta chains from one sample in a study of cytotoxic CD8 clonotypes in ibrutinib-treated CLL. The method was immunoSEQ multiplex PCR; TCRdb's version includes in-frame clones alone and lacks a portion of them. Among about 24,000 clones listed, 65% to 80% were seen once. The material sequenced was PBMCs, taken after 12 months of ibrutinib treatment. These receptors came from a human donor with chronic lymphocytic leukemia. CDR3s include the opening cysteine and the closing phenylalanine or tryptophan. Each record gives: CDR3 DNA, CDR3 protein, J gene, V gene, D gene, clone size. D genes are given only for firm matches. Clone size, where shown, is once, few, many, or a class for clones that have expanded.

cdr3_nt: TGTGCCAGCAGCTCAGGGGGCCTCGGACAAGAGACCCAGTACTTC; cdr3_aa: CASSSGGLGQETQYF; j_call: TRBJ2-5; v_call: TRBV5-4; d_call: TRBD1; clone_size: -
cdr3_nt: TGTGCCAGCAGCTTGGGGGGACAGGGGAACTATGGCTACACCTTC; cdr3_aa: CASSLGGQGNYGYTF; j_call: TRBJ1-2; v_call: TRBV5-4; d_call: TRBD1; clone_size: -
cdr3_nt: TGTGCCAGCAGTGGAAGGGGGTCCAGTAATACGCAGTATTTT; cdr3_aa: CASSGRGSSNTQYF; j_call: TRBJ2-3; v_call: TRBV28; d_call: -; clone_size: -
cdr3_nt: TGTGCCAGCAGTGAACTAGCGGGGTACGGTGAGCAGTTCTTC; cdr3_aa: CASSELAGYGEQFF; j_call: TRBJ2-1; v_call: TRBV2; d_call: TRBD2; clone_size: -
cdr3_nt: TGTGCCAGCAGTCCCGACAGGAACTATGGCTACACCTTC; cdr3_aa: CASSPDRNYGYTF; j_call: TRBJ1-2; v_call: TRBV7-3; d_call: -; clone_size: -
cdr3_nt: TGTGCCAGCAGTCGTGAGAGGGGTCCCTTCAATCAGCCCCAGCATTTT; cdr3_aa: CASSRERGPFNQPQHF; j_call: TRBJ1-5; v_call: TRBV28; d_call: -; clone_size: -
cdr3_nt: TGTGCCAGCAGCTTGGGGAGGGGATACTACGAGCAGTACTTC; cdr3_aa: CASSLGRGYYEQYF; j_call: TRBJ2-7; v_call: TRBV5-5; d_call: -; clone_size: -
cdr3_nt: TGTGCCAGCAGCCTGGGACATGGCGAGCAGTACTTC; cdr3_aa: CASSLGHGEQYF; j_call: TRBJ2-7; v_call: TRBV7-3; d_call: -; clone_size: -
cdr3_nt: TGTGCCTCTAGCGGGGGGGCGGGCAATGAGCAGTTCTTC; cdr3_aa: CASSGGAGNEQFF; j_call: TRBJ2-1; v_call: TRBV10-3; d_call: TRBD2; clone_size: medium-sized
cdr3_nt: TGCGCCAGCAGGGGGACAGAAAGCAATCAGCCCCAGCATTTT; cdr3_aa: CASRGTESNQPQHF; j_call: TRBJ1-5; v_call: TRBV23-1; d_call: TRBD1; clone_size: -
cdr3_nt: TGTGCCAGTAGTATGGTTAGGGGCTACGAGCAGTACTTC; cdr3_aa: CASSMVRGYEQYF; j_call: TRBJ2-7; v_call: TRBV19; d_call: -; clone_size: -
cdr3_nt: TGTGCCAGTAGTATGACGGCAGGGGCCTCCGGGGAGCTGTTTTTT; cdr3_aa: CASSMTAGASGELFF; j_call: TRBJ2-2; v_call: TRBV19; d_call: -; clone_size: -
cdr3_nt: TGTGCCAGCAGTTGGGTATCGGGAGGGGGCCCGCAGCCCCAGCATTTT; cdr3_aa: CASSWVSGGGPQPQHF; j_call: TRBJ1-5; v_call: TRBV28; d_call: TRBD1; clone_size: once
cdr3_nt: TGTGCCAGCAGCTTAAGGGGGCTGTCTGGGGCCAACGTCCTGACTTTC; cdr3_aa: CASSLRGLSGANVLTF; j_call: TRBJ2-6; v_call: TRBV7-9; d_call: TRBD1; clone_size: -
cdr3_nt: TGTGCCAGCAGCTTAAGTAGGGGCGAGCAGTACTTC; cdr3_aa: CASSLSRGEQYF; j_call: TRBJ2-7; v_call: TRBV7-6; d_call: -; clone_size: -
cdr3_nt: TGTGCCAGTAGTCCGGGAGCCACTGGAAACACCATATATTTT; cdr3_aa: CASSPGATGNTIYF; j_call: TRBJ1-3; v_call: TRBV19; d_call: -; clone_size: -
cdr3_nt: TGTGCCTGGAGTCCACCTTTCGGGACACTGGAAAAACTGTTTTTT; cdr3_aa: CAWSPPFGTLEKLFF; j_call: TRBJ1-4; v_call: TRBV30; d_call: -; clone_size: -
cdr3_nt: TGTGCCAGCAGCTTAGATCGGTACACCCCGGGGCAAGAGACCCAGTACTTC; cdr3_aa: CASSLDRYTPGQETQYF; j_call: TRBJ2-5; v_call: TRBV11-2; d_call: -; clone_size: -
cdr3_nt: TGTGCCAGCAGCTGGGGGGGGACGGCCTATAGCAATCAGCCCCAGCATTTT; cdr3_aa: CASSWGGTAYSNQPQHF; j_call: TRBJ1-5; v_call: TRBV7-2; d_call: -; clone_size: few
cdr3_nt: TGTGCCAGCAGCCCAAGACCTGGGACTGAAGCTTTCTTT; cdr3_aa: CASSPRPGTEAFF; j_call: TRBJ1-1; v_call: TRBV27; d_call: -; clone_size: -
cdr3_nt: TGTGCCACCAGCAGACGTCAAGAGACCCAGTACTTC; cdr3_aa: CATSRRQETQYF; j_call: TRBJ2-5; v_call: TRBV15; d_call: -; clone_size: -
cdr3_nt: TGTGCCTGGACCCAACAAGGGGGTGAGCAGTTCTTC; cdr3_aa: CAWTQQGGEQFF; j_call: TRBJ2-1; v_call: TRBV30; d_call: -; clone_size: -
cdr3_nt: TGTGCCAGCATCCCCGGCGGGGGCACCTATAGCAATCAGCCCCAGCATTTT; cdr3_aa: CASIPGGGTYSNQPQHF; j_call: TRBJ1-5; v_call: TRBV28; d_call: -; clone_size: -
cdr3_nt: TGTGCCAGTAGTATAGTGGGACTAGTCAATGAGCAGTTCTTC; cdr3_aa: CASSIVGLVNEQFF; j_call: TRBJ2-1; v_call: TRBV19; d_call: TRBD2; clone_size: few
cdr3_nt: TGTGCCAGCAGCCGTGTAGGGGTGAGGGTCCAAGAGACCCAGTACTTC; cdr3_aa: CASSRVGVRVQETQYF; j_call: TRBJ2-5; v_call: TRBV5-6; d_call: -; clone_size: -
cdr3_nt: TGTGCCTGGAGTGTACGGCGGGGGGGCCGGGGGACCCAGTACTTC; cdr3_aa: CAWSVRRGGRGTQYF; j_call: TRBJ2-5; v_call: TRBV30; d_call: TRBD2; clone_size: -
cdr3_nt: TGTGCCAGCAGCAGCGACTCCTACGAGCAGTACTTC; cdr3_aa: CASSSDSYEQYF; j_call: TRBJ2-7; v_call: TRBV11-1; d_call: -; clone_size: -
cdr3_nt: TGTGCCAGCAAGGGGGGCGGGAACACTGAAGCTTTCTTT; cdr3_aa: CASKGGGNTEAFF; j_call: TRBJ1-1; v_call: TRBV28; d_call: -; clone_size: -
cdr3_nt: TGTGCCAGCAGCGCCTTCAGGGGGCCGCGGAACATTCAGTACTTC; cdr3_aa: CASSAFRGPRNIQYF; j_call: TRBJ2-4; v_call: TRBV11-2; d_call: TRBD1; clone_size: -
cdr3_nt: TGTGCCAGCTCACCTCGACAGGGGATCTGGTATGGCTACACCTTC; cdr3_aa: CASSPRQGIWYGYTF; j_call: TRBJ1-2; v_call: TRBV18; d_call: TRBD1; clone_size: -
cdr3_nt: TGTGCCAGCAGTCCAGGACTAGCTAGGACCGGGGAGCTGTTTTTT; cdr3_aa: CASSPGLARTGELFF; j_call: TRBJ2-2; v_call: TRBV6-5; d_call: TRBD2; clone_size: -
cdr3_nt: TGCGCCAGCAGCCAAGTGAACAGAGACTACGAGCAGTACTTC; cdr3_aa: CASSQVNRDYEQYF; j_call: TRBJ2-7; v_call: TRBV4-1; d_call: -; clone_size: -
cdr3_nt: TGTGCCTGGGATCGTTTGGAAAATGAGCAGTTCTTC; cdr3_aa: CAWDRLENEQFF; j_call: TRBJ2-1; v_call: TRBV30; d_call: -; clone_size: -
cdr3_nt: TGTGCCAGCAGCGGAAGCCCCTACTCCTACAATGAGCAGTTCTTC; cdr3_aa: CASSGSPYSYNEQFF; j_call: TRBJ2-1; v_call: TRBV5-4; d_call: -; clone_size: -
cdr3_nt: TGTGCCAGCAAAGGATCCGGGGCACCTAATTCACCCCTCCACTTT; cdr3_aa: CASKGSGAPNSPLHF; j_call: TRBJ1-6; v_call: TRBV27; d_call: -; clone_size: few
cdr3_nt: TGTGCCAGCAGCCGGACAACATCAACTAACTATGGCTACACCTTC; cdr3_aa: CASSRTTSTNYGYTF; j_call: TRBJ1-2; v_call: TRBV6-1; d_call: -; clone_size: few
cdr3_nt: TGTGCCAGCAGCAGGACAGGAGAAGCTAACTATGGCTACACCTTC; cdr3_aa: CASSRTGEANYGYTF; j_call: TRBJ1-2; v_call: TRBV5-4; d_call: TRBD1; clone_size: -
cdr3_nt: TGCGCCAGCAGCCAAGAAATCCAGTCTAGCTATGGCTACACCTTC; cdr3_aa: CASSQEIQSSYGYTF; j_call: TRBJ1-2; v_call: TRBV4-3; d_call: -; clone_size: medium-sized
cdr3_nt: TGTGCCAGCAGCTTCCTGACGGGGGCGCGGAACACCGGGGAGCTGTTTTTT; cdr3_aa: CASSFLTGARNTGELFF; j_call: TRBJ2-2; v_call: TRBV7-2; d_call: -; clone_size: -
cdr3_nt: TGTGCCAGTAGTATGGCAGGGGGGTACGAGCAGTACTTC; cdr3_aa: CASSMAGGYEQYF; j_call: TRBJ2-7; v_call: TRBV19; d_call: -; clone_size: few
cdr3_nt: TGTGCCAGCAGCGTTCCGGGACCTTCTGGCTATGGCTACACCTTC; cdr3_aa: CASSVPGPSGYGYTF; j_call: TRBJ1-2; v_call: TRBV5-6; d_call: -; clone_size: -
cdr3_nt: TGTGCCAGCAGTTACTCGTGGGCAGGCCTGACTGAAGCTTTCTTT; cdr3_aa: CASSYSWAGLTEAFF; j_call: TRBJ1-1; v_call: TRBV6-5; d_call: -; clone_size: -
cdr3_nt: TGTGCCAGTAGTCCTCTTACAGGGGTGCCTGAAGCTTTCTTT; cdr3_aa: CASSPLTGVPEAFF; j_call: TRBJ1-1; v_call: TRBV19; d_call: TRBD1; clone_size: -
cdr3_nt: TGTGCCAGCAGATCGGCGGACTACGAGCAGTACTTC; cdr3_aa: CASRSADYEQYF; j_call: TRBJ2-7; v_call: TRBV6-5; d_call: -; clone_size: -
cdr3_nt: TGTGCCAGCAGGAATGGCCGGGACCCGGACGCAGATACGCAGTATTTT; cdr3_aa: CASRNGRDPDADTQYF; j_call: TRBJ2-3; v_call: TRBV6-6; d_call: -; clone_size: few
cdr3_nt: TGTGCCAGCAGCTTAGCGCGGGTGGGTCGGGGTGTTTACGAGCAGTACTTC; cdr3_aa: CASSLARVGRGVYEQYF; j_call: TRBJ2-7; v_call: TRBV7-2; d_call: -; clone_size: -
cdr3_nt: TGTGCCTGGAGCCCCGGGACAGGGAGAACCGGGGAGCTGTTTTTT; cdr3_aa: CAWSPGTGRTGELFF; j_call: TRBJ2-2; v_call: TRBV30; d_call: TRBD1; clone_size: -
cdr3_nt: TGCGCCAGCAGCCAACCTACTAGGGTCTCGGAGACCCAGTACTTC; cdr3_aa: CASSQPTRVSETQYF; j_call: TRBJ2-5; v_call: TRBV4-1; d_call: -; clone_size: -
cdr3_nt: TGTGCCTGGAGTGTTATACATGGCAATCAGCCCCAGCATTTT; cdr3_aa: CAWSVIHGNQPQHF; j_call: TRBJ1-5; v_call: TRBV30; d_call: -; clone_size: -
cdr3_nt: TGTGCCAGCAGCTACTTGGGAGCTGACTATGGCTACACCTTC; cdr3_aa: CASSYLGADYGYTF; j_call: TRBJ1-2; v_call: TRBV7-9; d_call: -; clone_size: -